Presented here are 8 T cell receptor beta chains from one specimen sequenced in a study of cytomegalovirus exposure and HLA in healthy donors. Primers: 60 Vbeta forward and 13 Jbeta reverse. Libraries were prepared by immunoSEQ multiplex PCR; TCRdb keeps only in-frame clonotypes and omits some of them. The sample contains 55,000 to 80,000 clones, roughly 86% of which appear only once. The specimen sequenced was PBMCs. Source of these receptors: a young man in good health and CMV-seronegative.

This clone occurred once. This chain uses TRBV5-1 with TRBJ2-3; maybe TRBD1 (6 bases). CDR3 size: 15 residues. The germline V and J ends were trimmed by 5 bases and 4 bases, with 17 bases remaining between them. Germline values: CDR1 SGHRS, CDR2 YFSETQ. The CDR3 coding sequence is TGCGCCAGCAGGGAAGGGGGAGCGGTTTCAGATACGCAGTATTTT. Protein sequence: CASREGGAVSDTQYF.

The genes are TRBV28 and TRBJ2-7, with 11 bases that match TRBD2. From germline, CDR1 is MDHEN and CDR2 SYDVKM. The CDR3 is 14 amino acids. After removal of 8 bases from V and 2 bases from J, the junction contained 5 bases not matched to a gene. This chain's CDR3 is CASRRLAGTYEQYF. For the CDR3, the DNA is TGTGCCAGCCGACGACTAGCGGGAACCTACGAGCAGTACTTC.

V usage is TRBV5-1 and J usage is TRBJ2-2; 12 bases are a match to TRBD2. The V gene end was trimmed by 2 bases and the J gene end by 2 bases; junction bases not matched to a gene: 7. Germline-derived CDR1 and CDR2 are SGHRS and YFSETQ. The CDR3 totals 18 residues. This chain's CDR3 is CASSLLGLAGPNTGELFF. DNA of the CDR3: TGCGCCAGCAGCTTACTTGGACTAGCGGGGCCAAACACCGGGGAGCTGTTTTTT.

This clone was detected once. The chain joins TRBV9 to TRBJ2-1; D gene unclear. The CDR3 totals 11 residues. V lost 4 bases and J lost 9, with 8 bases in between. Germline V gene lookup returns CDR1 SGDLS and CDR2 YYNGEE. For the CDR3, the DNA is TGTGCCAGCAGCAGTCGCAGTGAGCAGTTCTTC. Amino acids: CASSSRSEQFF.

The chain recombines TRBV5-6 with TRBJ1-1, with D possibly being TRBD1 (5 bases). The germline V gene has CDR1 SGHDT and CDR2 YYEEEE. The CDR3 consists of 14 residues. V lost 2 bases and J lost 11, with 19 bases in between. The CDR3 spells CASSFGWGVDGAFF. The DNA for the CDR3 is TGTGCCAGCAGCTTTGGTTGGGGCGTAGATGGGGCTTTCTTT.

This sequence joins TRBV9 and TRBJ2-3; D is uncertain. Germline CDR1 is SGDLS and CDR2 is YYNGEE. Trimming removed 3 bases at V and 0 bases at J, with 11 bases between. There are 15 residues in the CDR3. CDR3 in DNA: TGTGCCAGCAGCGGATACGGTGGTAGCACAGATACGCAGTATTTT. Its protein product is CASSGYGGSTDTQYF.

This CDR3 reads CASSPYTGTGATSSYNEQFF. CDR3 DNA: TGTGCCAGCTCACCCTACACCGGGACAGGGGCGACGAGCTCCTACAATGAGCAGTTCTTC. The chain uses TRBV18 and TRBJ2-1; TRBD1 aligns across 10 bases. CDR1 and CDR2 from the germline V gene are KGHSH and LQKENI. Losses at the gene ends were 3 bases for V and 0 bases for J; bases not matched to a gene: 14. The CDR3 extends over 20 amino acids.

The sample holds one count of this clone. J is TRBJ2-7 and V is TRBV6-5; D might be TRBD1 (5 bases). Trimming left V 2 bases short and J 6 bases short, with 14 bases between. Germline V CDR1 and CDR2: MNHEY, SVGAGI. This CDR3 region has 14 residues. The CDR3 region is CASSYNSGSGEQYF. CDR3 coding DNA: TGTGCCAGCAGTTACAATTCAGGGTCCGGCGAGCAGTACTTC.